The source of this T cell receptor (beta chain) is a study of shared clonotypes between healthy human individuals. The method was immunoSEQ multiplex PCR; TCRdb's version includes in-frame clones alone and lacks a portion of them. The sample includes about 1.5 million clones, approximately 96% of them seen just once. The CDR3 has 14 amino acids. Germline CDR1 is SGDLS and CDR2 is YYNGEE. The ends lost 2 bases at V and 3 bases at J; junction bases unmatched: 5. Whole-study results and caveats: Naive subsets generally exceeded memory subsets in estimated richness.

Points on this clone: The antigen is undetermined. Other DNA sequences from this sample encode an identical CDR3 as well.

Sequencing input: naive CD4+ T cells sorted from blood. Specified subset: CD45RA+ positively selected. This chain connects TRBV9 to TRBJ2-7; the match to TRBD2 covers 7 bases. The source of this sequence is a man aged 30-40 years in good health. The CDR3 DNA reads as TGTGCCAGCAGCGTGGACGGGAGGAGCTACGAGCAGTACTTC. It codes for CASSVDGRSYEQYF.